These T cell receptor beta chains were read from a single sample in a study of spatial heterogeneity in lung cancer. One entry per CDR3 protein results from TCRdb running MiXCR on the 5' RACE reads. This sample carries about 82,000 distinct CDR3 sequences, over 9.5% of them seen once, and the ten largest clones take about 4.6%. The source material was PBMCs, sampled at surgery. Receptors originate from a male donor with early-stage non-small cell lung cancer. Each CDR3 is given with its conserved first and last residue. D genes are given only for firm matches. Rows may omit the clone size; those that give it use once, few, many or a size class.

TGTGCCATCAGTGAGGGGGAGCGGGATACCCAGTTCTTC,CAISEGERDTQFF,TRBD2,-,TRBV10-3,TRBJ2-1
TGCGCCAGCAGCCAAGGACAGACCTCCTACGAGCAGTACTTC,CASSQGQTSYEQYF,-,-,TRBV4-1,TRBJ2-7
TGTGCCAGCAGTACCCGGGCCGAAAGCAATCAGCCCCAGCATTTT,CASSTRAESNQPQHF,-,-,TRBV6-6,TRBJ1-5
TGTGCCTGGACCCAAGGGGGAGTTGGTACGCAGTATTTT,CAWTQGGVGTQYF,-,-,TRBV30,TRBJ2-3
TGTGCCAGCAGCAAAATTGGGCAAGAGACCCAGTACTTC,CASSKIGQETQYF,-,-,TRBV6-1,TRBJ2-5
TGTGCCAGCACCTCCGTCGCCAACGTCCTGACTTTC,CASTSVANVLTF,-,few,TRBV13,TRBJ2-6
TGTGCCAGCAGCCAAGATCCCCAGGGGCAGTACTTC,CASSQDPQGQYF,-,-,TRBV14,TRBJ2-7
TGCAGTGCTAGCCATGTCGGGGCGGGGGGGCTAATCCCCGAGCAGTACTTC,CSASHVGAGGLIPEQYF,TRBD2,-,TRBV20-1,TRBJ2-7
TGTGCCAGCAGACTACATCAGGGGGATGGCTACACCTTC,CASRLHQGDGYTF,TRBD1,-,TRBV3-1,TRBJ1-2
TGCAGCGTTGGGTTTGAAGAGACCCAGTACTTC,CSVGFEETQYF,-,few,TRBV29-1,TRBJ2-5
TGTGCCAGCAGCTTAGTAGGGGGTAGAGAGGACGCAACGGGCAATGAGCAGTTCTTC,CASSLVGGREDATGNEQFF,-,-,TRBV7-3,TRBJ2-1